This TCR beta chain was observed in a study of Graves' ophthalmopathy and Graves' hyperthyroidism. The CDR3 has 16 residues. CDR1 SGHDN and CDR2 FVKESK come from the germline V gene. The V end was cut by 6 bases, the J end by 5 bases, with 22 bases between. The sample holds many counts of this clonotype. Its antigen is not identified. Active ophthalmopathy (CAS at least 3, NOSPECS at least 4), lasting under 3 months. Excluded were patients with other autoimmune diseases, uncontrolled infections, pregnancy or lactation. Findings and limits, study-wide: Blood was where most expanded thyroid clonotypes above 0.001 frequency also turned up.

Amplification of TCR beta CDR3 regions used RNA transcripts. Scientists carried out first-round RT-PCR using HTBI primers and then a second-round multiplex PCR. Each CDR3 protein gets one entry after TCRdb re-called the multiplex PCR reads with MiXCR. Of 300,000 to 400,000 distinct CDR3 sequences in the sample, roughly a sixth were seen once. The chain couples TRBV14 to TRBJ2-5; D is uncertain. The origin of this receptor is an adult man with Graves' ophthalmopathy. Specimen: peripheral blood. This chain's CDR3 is CASSQSFVGSSETQYF. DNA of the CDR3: TGTGCCAGCAGTCAGTCATTTGTCGGTAGTTCTGAGACCCAGTACTTC.